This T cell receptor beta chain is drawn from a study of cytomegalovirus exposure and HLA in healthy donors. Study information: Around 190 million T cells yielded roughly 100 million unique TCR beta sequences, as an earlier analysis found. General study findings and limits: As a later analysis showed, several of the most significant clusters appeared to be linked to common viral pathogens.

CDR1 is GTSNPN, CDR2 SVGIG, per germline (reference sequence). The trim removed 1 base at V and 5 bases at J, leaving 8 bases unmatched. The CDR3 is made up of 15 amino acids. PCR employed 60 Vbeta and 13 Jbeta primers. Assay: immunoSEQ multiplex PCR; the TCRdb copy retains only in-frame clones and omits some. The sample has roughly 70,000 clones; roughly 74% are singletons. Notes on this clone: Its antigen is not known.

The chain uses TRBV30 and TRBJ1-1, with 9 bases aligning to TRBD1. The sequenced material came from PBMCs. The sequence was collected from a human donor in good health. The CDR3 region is CAWSGGTGLGTEAFF. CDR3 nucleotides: TGTGCCTGGAGTGGGGGGACAGGGCTTGGAACTGAAGCTTTCTTT.